This TCR beta chain was retrieved from a study of blood T cell repertoires in COVID-19. Study-level information: The origin of the acute and convalescent COVID-19 samples was the United States, Italy and Spain. PBMCs, B-cell-depleted T cells, or T cells provided the cDNA or gDNA that made up the material.

Original processing methods: By means of reference gene primer amplification, nucleated cell counts were estimated. The protocol was immunoSEQ multiplex PCR, while the TCRdb copy is restricted to in-frame clones and leaves out a portion. V and J calls and clone size are copied from that table; D and trimming were computed from the DNA. The sample consists of 180,000 or so clones, around nine tenths of them appearing once. Germline V gives CDR1 SEHNR, CDR2 FQNEAQ (reference sequence). The V gene end was trimmed by 5 bases and the J gene end by 2 bases; junction bases not matched to a gene: 7. CDR3 size: 15 residues.

The chain couples TRBV7-9 to TRBJ2-7, with 9 positions matching TRBD1. The sequenced material came from peripheral blood. The clonotype was recovered from a man aged 18-30 years with active or convalescent COVID-19. CDR3 region: CASSPGTGIAYEQYF. The CDR3 coding sequence is TGTGCCAGCAGCCCCGGGACAGGGATAGCCTACGAGCAGTACTTC.